The 24 T cell receptor beta chains below all came from one sample that was sequenced in a study of spatial heterogeneity in lung cancer. Broader study findings: Expanded intratumoral alpha and beta TCR counts tracked tumor mutation counts.

These receptors have no known antigen. TCRdb called the 5' RACE reads again in MiXCR, with one record for every CDR3 protein. The sample gives around 15,000 distinct CDR3 sequences, under 7.5% of which show up once; about 19% is in the top ten. Time point specified: sample taken at primary tumor resection. Sample: lung tumor tissue, taken at surgery. The receptors stem from a female donor with early-stage non-small cell lung cancer.

The rearrangement uses TRBV6-5 and TRBJ2-1; 11 bases agree with TRBD2. The V gene end was trimmed by 6 bases and the J gene end by 7 bases; junction bases not matched to a gene: 11. Germline CDR1 reads MNHEY; CDR2 reads SVGAGI. The length of the CDR3 is 16 residues. The CDR3 reads CASSRLAGGPGNEQFF. CDR3 DNA: TGTGCCAGCAGCCGATTAGCGGGGGGGCCCGGGAATGAGCAGTTCTTC.

By share of the sample, this clonotype is medium-sized. V and J are TRBV9 and TRBJ1-5; maybe TRBD1 (5 bases). The CDR3 totals 15 residues. CDR1 SGDLS and CDR2 YYNGEE come from the germline V gene. V was clipped by 0 bases and J by 0 bases, with 7 bases between them. CDR3 residues: CASSVGGYSNQPQHF. The CDR3 DNA is TGTGCCAGCAGCGTAGGGGGGTATAGCAATCAGCCCCAGCATTTT.

This clonotype came up many times. V gene TRBV20-1 combines with J gene TRBJ2-7, with 9 bases matching TRBD2. Trimming cost V 0 bases and J 2 bases; bases outside gene matches: 8. CDR1 DFQATT and CDR2 SNEGSKA come from the germline V gene (reference sequence). The CDR3 contains 16 residues. This CDR3 reads CSARDRLAGITYEQYF. The CDR3 coding sequence is TGCAGTGCTAGAGATCGCCTAGCGGGGATTACCTACGAGCAGTACTTC.

Only a few counts were recorded for this clonotype. CDR3: CASSTTRYDTQYF. CDR3 DNA: TGTGCCAGCAGCACCACTAGATACGATACGCAGTATTTT. The rearrangement uses TRBV7-3 and TRBJ2-3, with a possible D match to TRBD2 (5 bases). V dropped 5 bases and J dropped 6 bases, with 12 bases sitting between them. Germline V gene data show CDR1 as SGHTA and CDR2 as FQGTGA. This CDR3 contains 13 residues. The full variable domain, with the rest looked up from reference TRBV7-3 and TRBJ2-3, is GAGVSQTPSNKVTEKGKYVELRCDPISGHTALYWYRQSLGQGPEFLIYFQGTGAADDSGLPNDRFFAVRPEGSVSTLKIQRTERGDSAVYLCASSTTRYDTQYFGPGTRLTVL.

At least ten counts were recorded for this clonotype. The chain combines TRBV6-6 with TRBJ1-1, with TRBD1 as a possible D gene (5 bases). V was trimmed by 2 bases and J by 9 bases, leaving 10 bases between them. The CDR3 has 12 amino acids. In germline, CDR1 is MNHNY, CDR2 SVGAGI (reference sequence). CDR3 residues: CASSYQGRKAFF. The CDR3 DNA reads as TGTGCCAGCAGTTACCAGGGTAGAAAAGCTTTCTTT.

Many counts were recorded for this clonotype. The genes are TRBV6-1 and TRBJ1-5; TRBD1 matches at 9 bases. Germline V gene lookup returns CDR1 MNHNS and CDR2 SASEGT. V lost 5 bases and J lost 1; bases outside the gene matches: 9. The CDR3 consists of 17 residues. The CDR3 loop is CASSSRTGVRSNQPQHF. DNA of the CDR3: TGTGCCAGCAGTAGTCGGACAGGGGTACGGAGCAATCAGCCCCAGCATTTT.

This clonotype came up once. CDR3 DNA: TGTGCCAGTAGGCCCCCCCCACAGGTGAACACTGAAGCTTTCTTT. This sequence encodes CASRPPPQVNTEAFF. The V and J genes are TRBV19 and TRBJ1-1; possible D gene TRBD1, 5 bases. CDR3 size: 15 residues. Germline V gene lookup returns CDR1 LNHDA and CDR2 SQIVND (reference sequence). Trimming pared 6 bases from V and 0 bases from J, leaving 14 bases between.

This clonotype showed up just a few times. The rearrangement uses TRBV9 and TRBJ1-1; D remains unclear. CDR1 SGDLS and CDR2 YYNGEE come from the germline V gene. Trimming left V 0 bases short and J 5 bases short, with 8 bases between. This CDR3 has 13 residues. DNA for the CDR3: TGTGCCAGCAGCGTAGAATTGCGTACTGAAGCTTTCTTT. This sequence encodes CASSVELRTEAFF.

This clonotype was observed many times. The genes are TRBV4-3 and TRBJ2-2, with 11 bases identical to TRBD2. The V segment lost 3 bases and the J segment 7 bases; nucleotides outside the gene matches: 7. This CDR3 has 16 amino acids. Germline lookup yields CDR1 LGHNA and CDR2 YSLEER. CDR3 loop: CASSQASGGKGGELFF. The CDR3 DNA is TGCGCCAGCAGCCAGGCTAGCGGGGGGAAAGGCGGGGAGCTGTTTTTT.

The chain uses TRBV6-5 and TRBJ1-5; weak D call: TRBD1 (5 bases). Germline CDR1 and CDR2: MNHEY and SVGAGI. V was pared by 5 bases and J by 0 bases, with 11 bases between. The CDR3 is 15 amino acids. The CDR3 DNA reads TGTGCCAGCAGTGACGGGGGGATTAGCAATCAGCCCCAGCATTTT. Amino acid sequence: CASSDGGISNQPQHF.

Ten or more counts support this clonotype. This chain links TRBV5-1 with TRBJ1-6; D possibly corresponds to TRBD1 (6 bases). Per germline, CDR1 SGHRS and CDR2 YFSETQ. V shed 4 bases and J shed 13 bases, with 21 bases lying between them. This CDR3 is built from 15 residues. The CDR3 loop reads CASSADGDITGPLHF. The CDR3 coding sequence is TGCGCCAGCAGCGCGGACGGAGATATCACAGGGCCCCTCCACTTT.

This clonotype was seen repeatedly, ten times or more. This chain links TRBV20-1 with TRBJ1-4, with TRBD1 matching over 7 bases. Unmatched junction bases numbered 22, after V lost 2 bases and J lost 10 bases. Germline V gene sequence: CDR1 DFQATT, CDR2 SNEGSKA (reference sequence). The CDR3 contains 18 residues. CDR3 DNA sequence: TGCAGTGCTAGATATTTAGGGCAGGGGGATGGCGGGAACGGAAAACTGTTTTTT. The encoded protein is CSARYLGQGDGGNGKLFF.

This clonotype has ten or more counts. The gene calls are TRBV5-1 and TRBJ1-2; 8 nucleotides align to TRBD1. The CDR3 covers 14 residues. The V gene end was trimmed by 4 bases and the J gene end by 1 base; junction bases not matched to a gene: 3. Germline CDR1 is SGHRS and CDR2 is YFSETQ. CDR3 loop: CASSRTGGNYGYTF. The CDR3 DNA reads TGCGCCAGCAGCAGAACAGGGGGTAACTATGGCTACACCTTC.

This clonotype was seen ten or more times. The chain carries TRBV6-5 and TRBJ1-1; unclear D gene. The ends were cut back, 6 bases at V and 5 bases at J, with 13 bases in the middle. The CDR3 is made up of 13 amino acids. Germline V CDR1 and CDR2: MNHEY, SVGAGI. CDR3 sequence (DNA): TGTGCCAGCAGCCGCCGGATGGGGACTGAAGCTTTCTTT. The encoded protein is CASSRRMGTEAFF.

Many counts were recorded for this clonotype. The chain carries TRBV12-3 or TRBV12-4 and TRBJ1-1; D gene unclear. This CDR3 region has 13 residues. V was shortened by 5 bases and J by 1 base, with 8 bases between the two germline ends. The CDR3 region has the DNA TGTGCCAGCAGTCGAGGACCGAACACTGAAGCTTTCTTT. This sequence encodes CASSRGPNTEAFF.

At least ten counts were recorded for this clonotype. J is TRBJ1-1 and V is TRBV12-3 or TRBV12-4; D not certain. Trimming stripped 2 bases from V and 1 base from J, with 5 bases between. CDR3 length equals 13 residues. The CDR3 protein is CASSLRGNTEAFF. The DNA for the CDR3 is TGTGCCAGCAGTTTAAGAGGGAACACTGAAGCTTTCTTT.

This chain uses TRBV7-2 with TRBJ1-6; possibly TRBD1 for D (5 bases). The CDR3 covers 15 residues. CDR1 and CDR2 (germline): SGHTA, FQGNSA. Trimming stripped 5 bases from V and 5 bases from J, with 13 bases between. Here the CDR3 reads CASSRSGQNNSPLHF. For the CDR3, the DNA is TGTGCCAGCAGCCGGTCAGGGCAGAATAATTCACCCCTCCACTTT.

This clonotype has more than one count but fewer than ten. This chain connects TRBV3-1 to TRBJ2-7, with D possibly matching TRBD1 (7 bases). The CDR3 covers 20 residues. Germline V CDR1 and CDR2: LGHDT, YNNKEL (reference sequence). Trimming removed 1 base from V and 3 bases from J, with 28 bases in between. CDR3 protein: CASSQVGGLFGAGGGYEQYF. The CDR3 DNA reads TGTGCCAGCAGCCAAGTTGGTGGGCTCTTCGGGGCAGGGGGAGGCTACGAGCAGTACTTC.

This rearrangement joins TRBV2 to TRBJ2-2; 8 bases agree with TRBD1. The CDR3 extends over 15 amino acids. The germline V gene has CDR1 SNHLY and CDR2 FYNNEI. After removal of 2 bases from V and 4 bases from J, the junction contained 3 bases not matched to a gene. The CDR3 reads CASSETTGATGELFF. CDR3 nucleotide sequence: TGTGCCAGCAGTGAAACGACAGGGGCCACCGGGGAGCTGTTTTTT.

This chain links TRBV3-1 with TRBJ1-5; the D is unclear. The CDR3 has 13 amino acids. Between the trimmed V and J ends, which lost 0 bases and 6 bases, there was a span of 6 bases. The V gene's germline CDR1 is LGHDT and CDR2 YNNKEL (reference sequence). This CDR3 is CASSQDQGQPQHF. In DNA, the CDR3 is TGTGCCAGCAGCCAAGATCAAGGTCAGCCCCAGCATTTT.

This clonotype was seen only a few times. The V and J genes are TRBV15 and TRBJ1-2; maybe TRBD1 (6 bases). V was pared by 5 bases and J by 6 bases, with 22 bases between. CDR3 size: 16 residues. Germline V gene sequence: CDR1 LNHNV, CDR2 YYDKDF (reference sequence). CDR3 amino acids: CATSPRPGRGADGYTF. Written as DNA, the CDR3 is TGTGCCACCAGCCCCCGACCGGGTCGGGGGGCAGATGGCTACACCTTC.

Sample share makes this clonotype medium-sized (0.01 to 0.1%). The chain uses TRBV6-2 or TRBV6-3 and TRBJ2-2; 9 bases match TRBD1. V lost 8 bases, J lost 3 bases, and 4 bases stayed unmatched. Germline CDR1 and CDR2: MNHEY and SVGEGT. The CDR3 covers 14 residues. Written as DNA, the CDR3 is TGTGCCAGCCACAGGGGGCGTGACACCGGGGAGCTGTTTTTT. It yields the protein CASHRGRDTGELFF.

This clonotype is categorized as medium-sized. The gene calls are TRBV12-3 or TRBV12-4 and TRBJ2-1; 8 positions match TRBD1. There are 15 residues in the CDR3. The V and J ends lost 7 bases and 8 bases, in that order; junction bases with no gene match: 13. In DNA, the CDR3 is TGTGCCAGCACTCGGAGACAGGGGAATTTATATGAGCAGTTCTTC. This sequence encodes CASTRRQGNLYEQFF.

The chain links TRBV5-1 to TRBJ2-3; D is perhaps TRBD2 (7 bases). Germline values: CDR1 SGHRS, CDR2 YFSETQ. The length of the CDR3 is 13 residues. V lost 4 bases and J 14 bases, leaving 20 bases between the germline ends. Here the CDR3 DNA reads TGCGCCAGCAGCCCGGAGTCACAGGGACTAAGGTATTTT. Protein sequence: CASSPESQGLRYF.